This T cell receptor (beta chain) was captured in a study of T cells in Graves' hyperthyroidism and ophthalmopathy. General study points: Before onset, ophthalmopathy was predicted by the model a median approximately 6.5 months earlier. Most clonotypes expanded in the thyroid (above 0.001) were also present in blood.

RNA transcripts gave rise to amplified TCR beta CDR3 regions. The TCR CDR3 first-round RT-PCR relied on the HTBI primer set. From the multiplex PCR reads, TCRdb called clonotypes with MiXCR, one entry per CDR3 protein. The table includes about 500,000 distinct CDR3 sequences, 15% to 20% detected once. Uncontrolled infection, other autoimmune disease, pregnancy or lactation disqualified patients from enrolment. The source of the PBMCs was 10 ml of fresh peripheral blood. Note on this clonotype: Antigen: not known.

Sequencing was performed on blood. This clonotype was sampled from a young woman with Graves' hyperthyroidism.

The CDR3 here is CASSISSGANVLTF. CDR3 coding DNA: TGTGCCAGTAGTATAAGCTCTGGGGCCAACGTCCTGACTTTC. This rearrangement joins TRBV19 to TRBJ2-6; D call uncertain. V was pared by 2 bases and J by 0 bases, with 2 bases between. The germline V gene has CDR1 LNHDA and CDR2 SQIVND (reference sequence). The CDR3 runs to 14 residues.